The clone carrying this T cell receptor (beta chain) was detected a few times. The antigen is not known. Trimming shortened V by 1 base and J by 2 bases, and 10 bases separated the two germline ends. Germline loops: CDR1 SGDLS, CDR2 YYNGEE. This CDR3 is 14 amino acids long. The record originates from a study of beta chain features in type 1 diabetes. Since all of the isolated RNA was reverse transcribed, expressed TCRB transcripts were what got sequenced. Profiling relied on immunoSEQ multiplex PCR, and the TCRdb table lists in-frame clones only, not all of them. The sample records some 160,000 clones, about 8.3% being singletons. General observations from the study: Patients with Type 1 diabetes showed moderately but significantly shorter TCRB CDR3s in all four CD4+ subsets.

The sample comprised central memory CD4+ T cells from blood. This TCR derives from a woman aged 18-29 years with type 1 diabetes. The rearrangement joins TRBV9 to TRBJ2-7, with D possibly being TRBD1 (6 bases). In DNA, the CDR3 is TGTGCCAGCAGCGTACAGGGGCCCCCCTACGAGCAGTACTTC. Its translation is CASSVQGPPYEQYF.